This T cell receptor (beta chain) appears in the sequencing data of a study of cytomegalovirus exposure and HLA in healthy donors. Study in general: Out of about 190 million T cells, an earlier analysis found fewer than 140 million unique TCR beta sequences in total. Whole-study results and caveats: A prior analysis recorded that most TCR beta V segments were productive about 87% or about 30% of the time. The study reported that TCR beta sequences accurately predicted HLA-A and HLA-B alleles in most subjects.

PCR used 60 Vbeta primers and 13 Jbeta primers. Assay: immunoSEQ multiplex PCR; the TCRdb copy retains only in-frame clones and omits some. The data contain around 87,000 clones, roughly 80% of them singletons. As regards this clone: Its target is not known.

The CDR3 extends over 16 amino acids. The germline CDR1 and CDR2 sequences are MNHEY and SMNVEV (reference sequence). Trimming left V 7 bases short and J 3 bases short, with 22 bases between. Specimen: PBMCs. The source is a girl between 2 and 10 years old in good health and CMV-seropositive. The chain is built from TRBV27 and TRBJ2-7; D perhaps matches TRBD1 (6 bases). DNA of the CDR3: TGTGCCAGCAAGGTTGGGACGACAGGCGAGTTCTACGAGCAGTACTTC. It yields the protein CASKVGTTGEFYEQYF.